This T cell receptor (beta chain) was identified in a study of CD8 T cells in Susac syndrome. V dropped 4 bases and J dropped 4; count of bases not matched to a gene: 8. This CDR3 is built from 15 residues. Germline CDR1 and CDR2: SGHTA and FQGTGA. cDNA came from about 0.5 to 1 ug RNA primed by random hexamers. MiXCR, applied by TCRdb to the immunoSEQ multiplex PCR reads, yields one record per CDR3 protein. The sample records 55,000 to 75,000 distinct CDR3 sequences, roughly 93% being singletons. The clonotype comes from a human donor with Susac syndrome. Sequences were obtained from CD4+ T cells from PBMCs. The V call is TRBV7-3, the J call TRBJ1-1, with 8 bases lining up with TRBD1. In DNA form, the CDR3 reads TGTGCCAGCAGCTCCCCGAGGACAGGGACCACTGAAGCTTTCTTT. Its translation is CASSSPRTGTTEAFF.